The 22 T cell receptor beta chains below were found in one sample sequenced in a study of T cell responses to AZD1222 COVID-19 vaccine. Assay used: immunoSEQ multiplex PCR; TCRdb lists only in-frame clones, some missing. This repertoire shows fewer than 150,000 clones, roughly 90% found once; its top ten account for under 2%. The sequencing used peripheral blood, collected 28 days after the second AZD1222 dose. These receptors came from an adult who received the AZD1222 COVID-19 vaccine.

The chain carries TRBV28 and TRBJ1-3; tentative D call: TRBD1 (5 bases). Trimming took off 7 bases at V and 5 bases at J, with 18 bases between the two ends. From germline, CDR1 is MDHEN and CDR2 SYDVKM. The length of the CDR3 is 15 residues. The CDR3 DNA reads TGTGCCAGCATTTCCCCACGGGGGGTGAGAAACACCATATATTTT. Translation gives CASISPRGVRNTIYF.

This chain links TRBV3-1 (or the pseudogene TRBV3-2) with TRBJ2-3; tentative D call: TRBD2 (7 bases). V lost 1 base and J 4 bases, leaving 12 bases between the germline ends. Germline values: CDR1 LGHDT, CDR2 YNNKEL (reference sequence). The length of the CDR3 is 15 residues. The chain's CDR3 is CASSQAGGAADTQYF. Here the CDR3 DNA reads TGTGCCAGCAGCCAAGCGGGGGGCGCAGCAGATACGCAGTATTTT.

The J gene is TRBJ2-7, the V gene TRBV6-5; 10 positions agree with TRBD1. The junction had 8 bases not matched to a gene; V was cut back by 6 bases and J by 3 bases. This CDR3 comprises 15 residues. Germline V CDR1 and CDR2: MNHEY, SVGAGI. CDR3 sequence: CASRKLGQGYYEQYV. In nucleotides, the CDR3 is TGTGCCAGCAGAAAACTGGGACAGGGGTACTACGAGCAGTACGTC.

This chain links TRBV27 with TRBJ1-2, with D possibly matching TRBD1 (5 bases). Germline lookup yields CDR1 MNHEY and CDR2 SMNVEV (reference sequence). The CDR3 has 17 amino acids. V lost 4 bases and J 4 bases, leaving 22 bases between the germline ends. The chain's CDR3 is CASSSSGTPTQGYGYTF. As DNA, the CDR3 is TGTGCCAGCAGTTCTTCTGGGACGCCGACCCAAGGCTATGGCTACACCTTC.

The V and J genes are TRBV5-1 and TRBJ2-2; TRBD1 matches at 8 bases. Germline CDR1 SGHRS, CDR2 YFSETQ. The junction had 6 bases not matched to a gene; V was cut back by 4 bases and J by 7 bases. CDR3 length: 14 residues. CDR3 sequence (DNA): TGCGCCAGCAGCAAGGACAGGGAGTACGGGGAGCTGTTTTTT. Protein product: CASSKDREYGELFF.

The gene calls are TRBV6-1 and TRBJ1-5; no clear D gene. Per the germline V gene, CDR1 is MNHNS and CDR2 is SASEGT. This CDR3 region has 15 residues. The germline V and J ends were trimmed by 0 bases and 4 bases, with 10 bases remaining between them. CDR3 sequence reads: CASSEAGFLNQPQHF. The CDR3 coding sequence is TGTGCCAGCAGTGAAGCCGGCTTTCTGAATCAGCCCCAGCATTTT.

In this sample, this clone turned up a few times. The chain links TRBV4-1 to TRBJ2-7; 9 bases are a match to TRBD1. The CDR3 has 15 amino acids. After removal of 5 bases from V and 3 bases from J, the junction contained 8 bases not matched to a gene. CDR1 is MGHRA, CDR2 YSYEKL, per germline. The DNA of the CDR3 is TGCGCCAGCAGCAGGACAGGGGCCACAATCTACGAGCAGTACGTC. It yields the protein CASSRTGATIYEQYV.

The chain has TRBV7-2 and TRBJ2-2, with D hard to call. Germline CDR1 is SGHTA and CDR2 is FQGNSA. There are 17 residues in the CDR3. The V end was cut by 1 base, the J end by 0 bases, with 12 bases between. The CDR3 DNA is TGTGCCAGCAGCTTAGGTTCATTTACCGCGAACACCGGGGAGCTGTTTTTT. Translated: CASSLGSFTANTGELFF.

The CDR3 sequence: CASSTRTHSSYNEQFF. CDR3 in DNA: TGTGCCAGCAGCACAAGGACGCACAGCTCCTACAATGAGCAGTTCTTC. The V and J genes are TRBV13 and TRBJ2-1; D not resolved. Germline V gene data show CDR1 as PRHDT and CDR2 as FYEKMQ (reference sequence). V was trimmed by 5 bases and J by 0 bases, leaving 14 bases between them. This CDR3 has 16 residues. Drawing the rest from reference TRBV13 and TRBJ2-1, the complete variable domain is AAGVIQSPRHLIKEKRETATLKCYPIPRHDTVYWYQQGPGQDPQFLISFYEKMQSDKGSIPDRFSAQQFSDYHSELNMSSLELGDSALYFCASSTRTHSSYNEQFFGPGTRLTVL.

The chain recombines TRBV10-3 with TRBJ1-5, with TRBD1 identical over 7 bases. The CDR3 contains 15 residues. The V gene end was trimmed by 8 bases and the J gene end by 0 bases; junction bases not matched to a gene: 7. Germline lookup yields CDR1 ENHRY and CDR2 SYGVKD. The CDR3 sequence is CAIARTGDSNQPQHF. As DNA, the CDR3 is TGTGCCATCGCCCGGACAGGAGATAGCAATCAGCCCCAGCATTTT.

Here the CDR3 DNA reads TGTGCCAGCAGCTTAACTCCGTACGGGCATCAGCCCCAGCATTTT. As protein: CASSLTPYGHQPQHF. The chain links TRBV7-3 to TRBJ1-5; no reliable D call. CDR3 length: 15 residues. V was trimmed by 0 bases and J by 5 bases, leaving 11 bases between them. CDR1 and CDR2 from the germline V gene are SGHTA and FQGTGA.

The chain couples TRBV11-2 to TRBJ2-1, with 7 positions matching TRBD1. The germline V gene has CDR1 SGHAT and CDR2 FQNNGV. J lost 9 bases, V lost 4 bases, and 9 bases had no gene match. The CDR3 is made up of 14 amino acids. The CDR3 reads CASSSTGSRGEQFF. The CDR3 DNA follows: TGTGCCAGCAGCTCGACAGGGTCCAGGGGTGAGCAGTTCTTC.

This chain joins TRBV28 and TRBJ1-2; D remains unclear. Trimming stripped 6 bases from V and 8 bases from J, with 16 bases between. The CDR3 is made up of 13 amino acids. The germline gives CDR1 MDHEN, CDR2 SYDVKM. This CDR3 is CASSPWSTGGYTF. CDR3 coding DNA: TGTGCCAGCAGCCCGTGGTCGACGGGGGGCTACACCTTC.

This rearrangement joins TRBV12-3 or TRBV12-4 to TRBJ2-5; D is unresolved. This CDR3 is 11 amino acids long. Trimming removed 5 bases from V and 7 bases from J, with 8 bases in between. CDR3 DNA sequence: TGTGCCAGCAGTGTGGACGGGACCCAGTACTTC. Its protein product is CASSVDGTQYF.

V and J are TRBV29-1 and TRBJ2-1; D might be TRBD2 (7 bases). CDR1 SQVTM and CDR2 ANQGSEA come from the germline V gene. There are 13 residues in the CDR3. V was trimmed by 2 bases and J by 8 bases, leaving 13 bases between them. Here the CDR3 DNA reads TGCAGCGTTGAAAGGGGGGGTACGTATGAGCAGTTCTTC. Translated: CSVERGGTYEQFF.

The CDR3 sequence: CASSLGGYEQFF. The CDR3 DNA sequence: TGTGCCAGCAGTTTAGGGGGATATGAGCAGTTCTTC. This chain joins TRBV27 and TRBJ2-1; D may correspond to TRBD1 or TRBD2 (5 bases each). V lost 2 bases and J 8 bases, leaving 7 bases between the germline ends. The CDR3 has 12 amino acids. Germline lookup yields CDR1 MNHEY and CDR2 SMNVEV (reference sequence).

This clone was detected only a few times. J is TRBJ2-7 and V is TRBV19; D assignment may be TRBD1 or TRBD2 (5 bases each). V gave up 10 bases and J gave up 2 bases, with 12 bases separating them. CDR1 and CDR2 (germline): LNHDA, SQIVND (reference sequence). The CDR3 length is 12 residues. CDR3 DNA: TGTGCCACCCGGGACGGGGCCTACGAGCAGTACTTC. Its protein product is CATRDGAYEQYF. Based on the CDR3 plus reference TRBV19 and TRBJ2-7, the full variable domain is DGGITQSPKYLFRKEGQNVTLSCEQNLNHDAMYWYRQDPGQGLRLIYYSQIVNDFQKGDIAEGYSVSREKKESFPLTVTSAQKNPTAFYLCATRDGAYEQYFGPGTRLTVT.

The gene calls are TRBV6-5 and TRBJ2-2; 7 bases map to TRBD2. The germline V gene has CDR1 MNHEY and CDR2 SVGAGI. J gave up 6 bases and V 5 bases, and 9 bases lay outside the gene matches. The CDR3 extends over 15 amino acids. CDR3 in amino acids: CASSNSGLGSGELFF. CDR3 nucleotide sequence: TGTGCCAGCAGTAATAGCGGGTTGGGGTCCGGGGAGCTGTTTTTT.

The chain has TRBV24-1 and TRBJ1-5; D is perhaps TRBD1 (5 bases). Per the germline V gene, CDR1 is KGHDR and CDR2 is SFDVKD. V was trimmed by 6 bases and J by 2 bases, leaving 7 bases between them. CDR3 size: 13 residues. The CDR3 DNA is TGTGCCACCAGTCGAGGGGGCAATCAGCCCCAGCATTTT. The encoded protein is CATSRGGNQPQHF.

This chain uses TRBV6-2 or TRBV6-3 with TRBJ2-2; weak D call: TRBD1 (6 bases). The germline V gene has CDR1 MNHEY and CDR2 SVGEGT. This CDR3 region has 15 residues. Trimming removed 5 bases at V and 7 bases at J, with 17 bases between. The CDR3 here is CASSRPHRDGGELFF. In DNA form, the CDR3 reads TGTGCCAGCAGTCGCCCCCACAGGGACGGCGGGGAGCTGTTTTTT.

The CDR3 sequence: CASSSDATLGEQFF. The CDR3 DNA reads as TGCGCCAGCAGCTCTGACGCGACTCTTGGTGAGCAGTTCTTC. This rearrangement joins TRBV5-1 to TRBJ2-1; D remains ambiguous. Per the germline V gene, CDR1 is SGHRS and CDR2 is YFSETQ. The CDR3 runs 14 residues. V dropped 3 bases and J dropped 9 bases, with 16 bases sitting between them. The full variable domain, completed using reference TRBV5-1 and TRBJ2-1, is KAGVTQTPRYLIKTRGQQVTLSCSPISGHRSVSWYQQTPGQGLQFLFEYFSETQRNKGNFPGRFSGRQFSNSRSEMNVSTLELGDSALYLCASSSDATLGEQFFGPGTRLTVL.

The chain has TRBV18 and TRBJ1-5; D not resolved. From germline, CDR1 is KGHSH and CDR2 LQKENI. The CDR3 runs 16 residues. With 2 bases removed from V and 3 bases from J, the gap between germline ends came to 14 bases. CDR3 residues: CASSPAGGLNNQPQHF. The CDR3 DNA sequence: TGTGCCAGCTCACCAGCGGGCGGGCTAAACAATCAGCCCCAGCATTTT.